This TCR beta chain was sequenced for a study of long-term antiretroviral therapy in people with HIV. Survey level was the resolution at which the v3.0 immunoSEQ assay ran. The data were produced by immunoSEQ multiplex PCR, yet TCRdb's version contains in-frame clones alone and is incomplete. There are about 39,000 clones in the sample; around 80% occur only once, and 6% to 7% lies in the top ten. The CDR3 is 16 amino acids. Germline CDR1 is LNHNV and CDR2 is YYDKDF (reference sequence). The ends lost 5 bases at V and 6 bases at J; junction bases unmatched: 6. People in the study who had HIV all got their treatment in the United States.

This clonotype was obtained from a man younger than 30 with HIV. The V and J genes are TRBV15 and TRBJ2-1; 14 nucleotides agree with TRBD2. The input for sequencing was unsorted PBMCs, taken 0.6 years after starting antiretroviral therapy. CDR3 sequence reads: CATSPLGLAGVNEQFF. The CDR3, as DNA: TGTGCCACCAGCCCCCTGGGACTAGCGGGAGTCAATGAGCAGTTCTTC.